These 30 T cell receptor beta chains share one sample of origin, sequenced in a study of T cell clonotyping in hematopoietic cell transplantation. Profiled with immunoSEQ multiplex PCR; TCRdb holds only in-frame clones, not every one. The table includes some 4,000 clones, 70% to 85% detected once. Sequencing was performed on peripheral blood mononuclear cells, taken at the time of graft-versus-host disease after allogeneic stem cell transplant. These receptors originate from a female patient aged 50-59 years who had an allogeneic stem cell transplant from an unrelated donor, so the T cells may come from the graft donor. Some clones in this sample may be carry-over from other donors' samples.

V and J are TRBV19 and TRBJ2-7; D may match TRBD1 or TRBD2 (5 bases each). The V gene's germline CDR1 is LNHDA and CDR2 SQIVND (reference sequence). The CDR3 extends over 14 amino acids. Trimming left V 1 base short and J 2 bases short, with 9 bases between. DNA of the CDR3: TGTGCCAGTAGTATAGCCGGGGCCGCCTACGAGCAGTACTTC. It translates to CASSIAGAAYEQYF. Based on the CDR3 plus reference TRBV19 and TRBJ2-7, the full variable domain is DGGITQSPKYLFRKEGQNVTLSCEQNLNHDAMYWYRQDPGQGLRLIYYSQIVNDFQKGDIAEGYSVSREKKESFPLTVTSAQKNPTAFYLCASSIAGAAYEQYFGPGTRLTVT.

CDR3 DNA sequence: TGTGCCAGCAGCCCTCAGGGGGCGTTCGCAGATACGCAGTATTTT. Its protein is CASSPQGAFADTQYF. The chain couples TRBV7-3 to TRBJ2-3; the match to TRBD1 covers 8 bases. After removal of 5 bases from V and 4 bases from J, the junction contained 8 bases not matched to a gene. The CDR3 sequence is 15 residues long. Looked up from germline, CDR1 is SGHTA and CDR2 is FQGTGA. Variable domain in full (rest from reference TRBV7-3 and TRBJ2-3): GAGVSQTPSNKVTEKGKYVELRCDPISGHTALYWYRQSLGQGPEFLIYFQGTGAADDSGLPNDRFFAVRPEGSVSTLKIQRTERGDSAVYLCASSPQGAFADTQYFGPGTRLTVL.

The V and J genes are TRBV6-5 and TRBJ2-5, with 11 bases identical to TRBD2. The trim removed 6 bases at V and 5 bases at J, leaving 5 bases unmatched. Germline CDR1 MNHEY, CDR2 SVGAGI. The CDR3 is made up of 14 amino acids. The CDR3 region is CASSLAGGPETQYF. CDR3 in DNA: TGTGCCAGCAGCTTAGCGGGGGGGCCGGAGACCCAGTACTTC.

V usage is TRBV5-1 and J usage is TRBJ2-2; D may be TRBD2 (6 bases). This CDR3 region has 15 residues. Trimming stripped 0 bases from V and 1 base from J, with 7 bases between. CDR1 is SGHRS and CDR2 is YFSETQ in the germline V gene. CDR3 sequence reads: CASSLVGGNTGELFF. In DNA form, the CDR3 reads TGCGCCAGCAGCTTGGTGGGGGGGAACACCGGGGAGCTGTTTTTT.

This chain links TRBV28 with TRBJ1-2; D call uncertain. This CDR3 contains 12 residues. Germline assignment: CDR1 MDHEN and CDR2 SYDVKM. The germline V and J ends were trimmed by 7 bases and 0 bases, with 6 bases remaining between them. CDR3 in amino acids: CASTRANYGYTF. CDR3 coding DNA: TGTGCCAGCACCCGGGCTAACTATGGCTACACCTTC.

This clone is medium-sized in the sample. The chain couples TRBV6-5 to TRBJ1-2; D not resolved. Germline lookup yields CDR1 MNHEY and CDR2 SVGAGI. The CDR3 runs 11 residues. The V gene lost 9 bases and the J gene lost 4 bases, with 9 bases spanning the gap. In DNA form, the CDR3 reads TGTGCCAGTGTTGGTCCCTATGGCTACACCTTC. Its translation: CASVGPYGYTF.

The genes are TRBV2 and TRBJ1-2; 7 nucleotides align to TRBD1. This CDR3 is built from 14 residues. V shed 7 bases, J shed 0 bases, and the junction held 5 bases outside the gene matches. The germline V gene encodes CDR1 SNHLY and CDR2 FYNNEI. CDR3 region: CASTVDRSNYGYTF. For the CDR3, the DNA is TGTGCCAGCACCGTGGACAGGTCTAACTATGGCTACACCTTC.

As to this clone: The sample has other DNA sequences that encode this CDR3 too. The chain uses TRBV4-2 and TRBJ1-4; D gene uncertain. With 2 bases removed from V and 7 bases from J, the gap between germline ends came to 5 bases. Germline V gene lookup returns CDR1 LGHNA and CDR2 YNFKEQ. The CDR3 has 12 amino acids. The CDR3 DNA sequence: TGTGCCAGCAGCCAACTCGGTGAAAAACTGTTTTTT. Protein product: CASSQLGEKLFF.

V and J are TRBV6-5 and TRBJ1-4; weak D call: TRBD1 (6 bases). This CDR3 has 15 amino acids. Trimming removed 2 bases at V and 8 bases at J, with 15 bases between. From germline, CDR1 is MNHEY and CDR2 SVGAGI. The CDR3 loop reads CASSYLPDSHEKLFF. In DNA, the CDR3 is TGTGCCAGCAGTTACCTGCCGGACAGCCACGAAAAACTGTTTTTT.

The chain uses TRBV6-5 and TRBJ1-5, with D perhaps TRBD1 (5 bases). Germline V lookup: CDR1 MNHEY, CDR2 SVGAGI. This CDR3 has 15 residues. Trimming took off 6 bases at V and 2 bases at J, with 14 bases between the two ends. The CDR3 is CASSYGGFGNQPQHF. CDR3 sequence (DNA): TGTGCCAGCAGCTATGGGGGATTCGGCAATCAGCCCCAGCATTTT.

The chain employs TRBV25-1 and TRBJ1-1; D unresolved. The germline V gene encodes CDR1 MGHDK and CDR2 SYGVNS. This CDR3 has 12 amino acids. Trimming shortened V by 1 base and J by 4 bases, and 4 bases separated the two germline ends. The CDR3 reads CASSELGTEAFF. The CDR3 DNA reads as TGTGCCAGCAGTGAATTGGGCACTGAAGCTTTCTTT.

The chain uses TRBV6-1 and TRBJ1-1, with TRBD1 identical over 7 bases. The germline gives CDR1 MNHNS, CDR2 SASEGT. This CDR3 is built from 14 residues. V trimming: 4 bases; J trimming: 6 bases; junction bases outside the gene matches: 8. The CDR3 sequence: CASSVLTGVSEAFF. In nucleotides, the CDR3 is TGTGCCAGCAGTGTATTAACAGGGGTATCTGAAGCTTTCTTT.

The genes are TRBV5-1 and TRBJ2-7; D is unresolved. The CDR3 is made up of 16 amino acids. The ends were cut back, 1 base at V and 2 bases at J, with 16 bases in the middle. Germline CDR1 is SGHRS and CDR2 is YFSETQ. In DNA form, the CDR3 reads TGCGCCAGCAGCTTGAGGAGTGGGATAACAACCTACGAGCAGTACTTC. Translated: CASSLRSGITTYEQYF.

The chain links TRBV10-2 to TRBJ1-6, with no clear D. The CDR3 contains 13 residues. V was clipped by 2 bases and J by 3 bases, with 2 bases between them. Germline V gene data show CDR1 as WSHSY and CDR2 as SAAADI. CDR3 nucleotide sequence: TGCGCCAGCAGTGAGGGCTATAATTCACCCCTCCACTTT. Translated, it gives CASSEGYNSPLHF.

The V gene is TRBV5-4, the J gene TRBJ1-2; D ambiguous. The CDR3 extends over 12 amino acids. V dropped 0 bases and J dropped 8 bases, with 8 bases sitting between them. Germline V CDR1 and CDR2: SGHNT, YYREEE (reference sequence). The CDR3 DNA follows: TGTGCCAGCAGCTTGGGGGTGGGGGGCTACACCTTC. Translated: CASSLGVGGYTF. The complete variable domain, with remaining parts taken from reference TRBV5-4 and TRBJ1-2, reads ETGVTQSPTHLIKTRGQQVTLRCSSQSGHNTVSWYQQALGQGPQFIFQYYREEENGRGNFPPRFSGLQFPNYSSELNVNALELDDSALYLCASSLGVGGYTFGSGTRLTVV.

In the case of this clone: This same CDR3 is encoded by further DNA sequences in the sample. V is TRBV28 and J is TRBJ1-5; 7 positions match TRBD1. Germline V lookup: CDR1 MDHEN, CDR2 SYDVKM. CDR3 length: 14 amino acids. After removal of 6 bases from V and 2 bases from J, the junction contained 4 bases not matched to a gene. DNA for the CDR3: TGTGCCAGCAGCCTAGACAGGGGCAATCAGCCCCAGCATTTT. This sequence encodes CASSLDRGNQPQHF.

In its sample, this clone was seen once. A read error may produce the germline difference seen at one junction end. The chain couples TRBV10-2 to TRBJ2-3; the match to TRBD2 covers 13 bases. This CDR3 region has 12 residues. CDR1 and CDR2 from the germline V gene are WSHSY and SAAADI. This chain's CDR3 is CASSATSGGWHF. The DNA for the CDR3 is TGCGCCAGCAGTGCGACTAGCGGGGGGTGGCATTTT.

The rearrangement links TRBV15 to TRBJ1-5; D unclear. The CDR3 sequence is 16 residues long. Germline lookup yields CDR1 LNHNV and CDR2 YYDKDF (reference sequence). The V and J ends lost 0 bases and 3 bases respectively, with 12 bases between them. The CDR3 bases are TGTGCCACCAGCAGAGAATCGGAGGGCATCAATCAGCCCCAGCATTTT. Its translation is CATSRESEGINQPQHF.

The chain couples TRBV5-1 to TRBJ1-1; 8 bases agree with TRBD1. Germline V gene sequence: CDR1 SGHRS, CDR2 YFSETQ. The CDR3 spans 13 residues. Trimming took 7 bases from V and 4 from J; bases not matched to a gene: 6. CDR3 coding DNA: TGCGCCAGCCATTACACAGGGGGCACTGAAGCTTTCTTT. It specifies CASHYTGGTEAFF.

This clone was seen only a few times. The V gene is TRBV28, the J gene TRBJ1-5, with D maybe TRBD1 (5 bases). V shed 3 bases and J shed 6 bases, with 15 bases lying between them. Germline V lookup: CDR1 MDHEN, CDR2 SYDVKM. The CDR3 totals 15 residues. The CDR3 DNA is TGTGCCAGCAGTTTTAAACGGTACGGGGGTCAGCCCCAGCATTTT. Residues: CASSFKRYGGQPQHF. Supplemented by reference TRBV28 and TRBJ1-5, the full variable domain reads DVKVTQSSRYLVKRTGEKVFLECVQDMDHENMFWYRQDPGLGLRLIYFSYDVKMKEKGDIPEGYSVSREKKERFSLILESASTNQTSMYLCASSFKRYGGQPQHFGDGTRLSIL.

CDR3 residues: CAWSRDRVPSGANVLTF. In DNA form, the CDR3 reads TGTGCCTGGTCCCGGGACAGGGTCCCCTCTGGGGCCAACGTCCTGACTTTC. The chain uses TRBV30 and TRBJ2-6; 9 positions agree with TRBD1. After removal of 5 bases from V and 0 bases from J, the junction contained 8 bases not matched to a gene. Germline V gene lookup returns CDR1 GTSNPN and CDR2 SVGIG (reference sequence). The CDR3 is made up of 17 amino acids.

The V call is TRBV5-4, the J call TRBJ2-5; D might be TRBD1 (6 bases). The V end lost 2 bases, the J end lost 2 bases, and 10 bases lay between the germline ends. The CDR3 covers 14 residues. CDR1 is SGHNT, CDR2 YYREEE, per germline (reference sequence). The CDR3 DNA is TGTGCCAGCAGCTTTCCTCAGGGGCAAGAGACCCAGTACTTC. This sequence encodes CASSFPQGQETQYF.

This chain links TRBV4-2 with TRBJ1-2; no clear D gene. The CDR3 loop spans 14 amino acids. Germline-derived CDR1 and CDR2 are LGHNA and YNFKEQ. V lost 0 bases and J lost 8, with 13 bases in between. The CDR3 nucleotides are TGTGCCAGCAGCCAAGATTTGACTTCGGGGGGCTACACCTTC. Encoded protein: CASSQDLTSGGYTF.

The V gene is TRBV30, the J gene TRBJ1-2, with unresolved D. This CDR3 has 13 amino acids. Trimming took 0 bases from V and 9 from J, leaving 14 bases between them. The germline CDR1 and CDR2 sequences are GTSNPN and SVGIG (reference sequence). CDR3 coding DNA: TGTGCCTGGAGTGTAAGCGCCCTCGGGAGCTACACCTTC. Translation gives CAWSVSALGSYTF.

The rearrangement uses TRBV12-1 and TRBJ2-5. TRBV12-1 is classified as a pseudogene. There are 13 residues in the CDR3. CDR3 coding DNA: TGTGCGACAGGGATTAGCGGGCAAGAGACCCAGTACTTC. It codes for CATGISGQETQYF.

The J gene is TRBJ1-6, the V gene TRBV2; no clear D gene. There are 13 residues in the CDR3. Germline CDR1 is SNHLY and CDR2 is FYNNEI. The ends were cut back, 5 bases at V and 11 bases at J, with 13 bases in the middle. CDR3 amino acids: CASSYNPQAPLHF. CDR3 DNA: TGTGCCAGCAGTTACAACCCGCAGGCACCCCTCCACTTT.

This clone was recorded only once. This rearrangement joins TRBV4-1 to TRBJ2-5; possible D gene TRBD2, 7 bases. The germline CDR1 and CDR2 sequences are MGHRA and YSYEKL. V lost 3 bases and J 1 base, leaving 12 bases between the germline ends. This CDR3 has 15 amino acids. Here the CDR3 DNA reads TGCGCCAGCAGCCACTCCCGGGGGGCCCAAGAGACCCAGTACTTC. This translates into CASSHSRGAQETQYF.

The chain links TRBV5-1 to TRBJ2-1; no reliable D call. This CDR3 comprises 13 residues. The germline CDR1 and CDR2 sequences are SGHRS and YFSETQ. The V end lost 5 bases, the J end lost 4 bases, and 10 bases lay between the germline ends. DNA for the CDR3: TGCGCCAGCAGGCCTTACAGATACAATGAGCAGTTCTTC. Residues: CASRPYRYNEQFF.

In this sample, this clone turned up once. This chain joins TRBV6-6 and TRBJ1-2; maybe TRBD1 (6 bases). Per the germline V gene, CDR1 is MNHNY and CDR2 is SVGAGI (reference sequence). The CDR3 totals 13 residues. Trimming pared 8 bases from V and 4 bases from J, leaving 14 bases between. The CDR3 loop reads CASEPGDGYGYTF. As DNA, the CDR3 is TGTGCCAGCGAGCCAGGGGACGGCTATGGCTACACCTTC.

V gene TRBV7-9 combines with J gene TRBJ2-3; D perhaps matches TRBD1 (6 bases). From germline, CDR1 is SEHNR and CDR2 FQNEAQ (reference sequence). The CDR3 covers 18 residues. Between the trimmed V and J ends, which lost 5 bases and 2 bases, there was a span of 23 bases. CDR3 DNA sequence: TGTGCCAGCAGCCCCTTAAGTACCCACAGGGCCCCCACAGATACGCAGTATTTT. Residues: CASSPLSTHRAPTDTQYF.